This T cell receptor beta chain was obtained from a study of low-dose radiotherapy and immunotherapy resistance in tumors. Study context: A dose of 300 mg of oral aspirin was taken by patients daily for four cycles from cycle 1 day 1.

First-strand cDNA used TRAV- and TRBV-specific primers, covering alpha and beta chains. Amplification of TCRs used a constant-region primer and V-primer adapter for 20 PCR cycles. One entry per CDR3 protein, called by TCRdb with MiXCR from the reads. The sample lists about 14,000 distinct CDR3 sequences; 70% to 80% were seen once. CDR3 length: 13 amino acids. Germline V lookup: CDR1 LNHDA, CDR2 SQIVND (reference sequence). V shed 7 bases and J 5 bases; nucleotides not matched to a gene: 8. The receptor was isolated from a human donor with advanced metastatic prostate, ovarian, gallbladder or colorectal cancer (not recorded which). This table probably holds off-target reads from a library built for another chain. The chain recombines TRBV19 with TRBJ2-7; 7 bases match TRBD1. CDR3: CASKVTGHHEQYF. CDR3 sequence (DNA): TGTGCCAGTAAGGTGACAGGGCATCACGAGCAGTACTTC.